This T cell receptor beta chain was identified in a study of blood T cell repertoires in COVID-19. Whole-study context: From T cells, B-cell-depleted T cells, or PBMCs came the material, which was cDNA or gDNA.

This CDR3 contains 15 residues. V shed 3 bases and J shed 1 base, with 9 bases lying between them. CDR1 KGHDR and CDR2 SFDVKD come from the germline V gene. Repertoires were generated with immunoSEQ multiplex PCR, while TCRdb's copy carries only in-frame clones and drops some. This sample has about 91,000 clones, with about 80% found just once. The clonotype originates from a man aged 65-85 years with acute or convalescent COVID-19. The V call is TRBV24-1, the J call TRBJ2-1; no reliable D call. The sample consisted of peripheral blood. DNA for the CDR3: TGTGCCACCAGTGATATGTCCGTTTCCTACAATGAGCAGTTCTTC. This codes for CATSDMSVSYNEQFF.